A selection of T cell receptor beta chains follows, all from one sample in a study of T cells in Graves' hyperthyroidism and ophthalmopathy. Each CDR3 protein is one row after TCRdb ran MiXCR on the multiplex PCR reads. This repertoire shows over 300,000 distinct CDR3 sequences, over 11% found once; its top ten account for 11%. Sequencing input: blood. These receptors were obtained from a woman aged 55-69 years with Graves' hyperthyroidism. The CDR3 runs from the conserved cysteine through the conserved F or W. D genes are given only for firm matches. Clone size is given for some rows only: seen once, a few or many times, or a class if the clone is expanded.

v_gene: TRBV7-9; abundance: few; j_gene: TRBJ1-6; d_gene: .; CDR3nt: TGTGCCAGCAGCCCCCGGCCCAATTCACCCCTCCACTTT; CDR3aa: CASSPRPNSPLHF
v_gene: TRBV5-1; abundance: .; j_gene: TRBJ2-3; d_gene: TRBD2; CDR3nt: TGCGCCAGCAGCTTGGATCTAGCGGGATACACAGATACGCAGTATTTT; CDR3aa: CASSLDLAGYTDTQYF
v_gene: TRBV2; abundance: .; j_gene: TRBJ1-1; d_gene: .; CDR3nt: TGTGCCAGCAGTGAATGGGACACGGCTTTCTTT; CDR3aa: CASSEWDTAFF
v_gene: TRBV18; abundance: many; j_gene: TRBJ2-7; d_gene: .; CDR3nt: TGTGCCAGCTCACCACCTTCCTCGGGGCCTAACTACGAGCAGTACTTC; CDR3aa: CASSPPSSGPNYEQYF
v_gene: TRBV29-1; abundance: many; j_gene: TRBJ2-1; d_gene: TRBD2; CDR3nt: TGCAGCGCAGCCGTGGGACTAGCGGGAGGAACGTCATACAATGAGCAGTTCTTC; CDR3aa: CSAAVGLAGGTSYNEQFF
v_gene: TRBV6-1; abundance: few; j_gene: TRBJ2-1; d_gene: .; CDR3nt: TGTGCCAGCAGTATAAAGCGGAGTGAAACCTACAATGAGCAGTTCTTC; CDR3aa: CASSIKRSETYNEQFF
v_gene: TRBV12-3/TRBV12-4; abundance: many; j_gene: TRBJ2-2; d_gene: .; CDR3nt: TGTGCCAGCAGCAGGCAGGGCTCTATGGAGGTTGCCGGGGAGCTGTTTTTT; CDR3aa: CASSRQGSMEVAGELFF
v_gene: TRBV11-1; abundance: many; j_gene: TRBJ2-1; d_gene: .; CDR3nt: TGTGCCAGCAGCATACGAAGGAGCTCCTACAATGAGCAGTTCTTC; CDR3aa: CASSIRRSSYNEQFF
v_gene: TRBV30; abundance: many; j_gene: TRBJ2-7; d_gene: .; CDR3nt: TGTGCCTGGAGTGAGGGTTTGGGCTCCTACGAGCAGTACTTC; CDR3aa: CAWSEGLGSYEQYF
v_gene: TRBV7-2; abundance: .; j_gene: TRBJ2-1; d_gene: .; CDR3nt: TGTGCCAGCACCCCTGGACCAGAGCAGTTCTTC; CDR3aa: CASTPGPEQFF
v_gene: TRBV18; abundance: many; j_gene: TRBJ2-5; d_gene: TRBD1; CDR3nt: TGTGCCAGCTCACCACGAACAGGGGTAGGAGAGACCCAGTACTTC; CDR3aa: CASSPRTGVGETQYF
v_gene: TRBV18; abundance: many; j_gene: TRBJ1-5; d_gene: .; CDR3nt: TGTGCCAGCTCACACCGGGACGGCAATCAGCCCCAGCATTTT; CDR3aa: CASSHRDGNQPQHF
v_gene: TRBV7-3; abundance: .; j_gene: TRBJ2-1; d_gene: .; CDR3nt: TGTGCCAGCAGCTTAACTTCCTATAGCGGCCCTGGGGGTGAGCAGTTCTTC; CDR3aa: CASSLTSYSGPGGEQFF
v_gene: TRBV7-8; abundance: many; j_gene: TRBJ2-5; d_gene: TRBD1; CDR3nt: TGTGCCAGCAGCTTAGCGGGGCCGGGACAGGCTCGCCAAGAGACCCAGTACTTC; CDR3aa: CASSLAGPGQARQETQYF
v_gene: TRBV9; abundance: few; j_gene: TRBJ2-5; d_gene: TRBD2; CDR3nt: TGTGCCAGCAGCGTAGGGGCTAGCGGGAGGGGACTCCAAGAGACCCAGTACTTC; CDR3aa: CASSVGASGRGLQETQYF
v_gene: TRBV2; abundance: many; j_gene: TRBJ1-1; d_gene: .; CDR3nt: TGTGCCAGCAGTGGGAACGTCATCGGACCGAGAAACACTGAAGCTTTCTTT; CDR3aa: CASSGNVIGPRNTEAFF
v_gene: TRBV4-1; abundance: .; j_gene: TRBJ2-7; d_gene: TRBD1; CDR3nt: TGCGCCAGCAGCCCCAACAGGGGAAGGAGTTACGAGCAGTACTTC; CDR3aa: CASSPNRGRSYEQYF
v_gene: TRBV2; abundance: .; j_gene: TRBJ1-1; d_gene: TRBD1; CDR3nt: TGTGCCAGCCCCCCAGGACAAGGGGGCGATGAAGCTTTCTTT; CDR3aa: CASPPGQGGDEAFF
v_gene: TRBV7-3; abundance: many; j_gene: TRBJ2-5; d_gene: .; CDR3nt: TGTGCCAGCAGTCTAATAACGGATGGGACCCAGTACTTC; CDR3aa: CASSLITDGTQYF
v_gene: TRBV5-1; abundance: .; j_gene: TRBJ2-3; d_gene: TRBD1; CDR3nt: TGCGCCAGCAGCTACTCGACAGGGACCGGCACAGATACGCAGTATTTT; CDR3aa: CASSYSTGTGTDTQYF
v_gene: TRBV5-6; abundance: .; j_gene: TRBJ2-3; d_gene: .; CDR3nt: TGTGCCAGCAGCTTGGGAGCGGGCTCCACAGATACGCAGTATTTT; CDR3aa: CASSLGAGSTDTQYF
v_gene: TRBV7-8; abundance: many; j_gene: TRBJ1-1; d_gene: TRBD1; CDR3nt: TGTGCCAGCAGCTTAAGGGCAGGGGGCACTGAAGCTTTCTTT; CDR3aa: CASSLRAGGTEAFF
v_gene: TRBV20-1; abundance: .; j_gene: TRBJ2-1; d_gene: .; CDR3nt: TGCAGTGCCGAAGGACACTACAATGAGCAGTTCTTC; CDR3aa: CSAEGHYNEQFF
v_gene: TRBV19; abundance: few; j_gene: TRBJ1-1; d_gene: .; CDR3nt: TGTGCCAGTAGTACGGGGTTGCCGGGTGTCACTGAAGCTTTCTTT; CDR3aa: CASSTGLPGVTEAFF
v_gene: TRBV7-9; abundance: many; j_gene: TRBJ2-7; d_gene: TRBD1; CDR3nt: TGTGCCAGCAGCTCCTGGGGACAGGGGGCTTTCTCCTACGAGCAGTACTTC; CDR3aa: CASSSWGQGAFSYEQYF
v_gene: TRBV5-4; abundance: many; j_gene: TRBJ2-5; d_gene: TRBD2; CDR3nt: TGTGCCAGCAGCTTTAGCGGGAGCCAAGAGACCCAGTACTTC; CDR3aa: CASSFSGSQETQYF
v_gene: TRBV19; abundance: .; j_gene: TRBJ2-3; d_gene: TRBD2; CDR3nt: TGTGCCAGTCGAAGCGGGCTAGCGGGCCCTAGCACAGATACGCAGTATTTT; CDR3aa: CASRSGLAGPSTDTQYF
v_gene: TRBV28; abundance: .; j_gene: TRBJ2-3; d_gene: .; CDR3nt: TGTGCCAGCAGTTCCGCGCGGATTAGCACAGATACGCAGTATTTT; CDR3aa: CASSSARISTDTQYF
v_gene: TRBV5-1; abundance: many; j_gene: TRBJ2-7; d_gene: TRBD1; CDR3nt: TGCGCCAGCAGCTTGTTCAGGGGGATGTCCTACGAGCAGTACTTC; CDR3aa: CASSLFRGMSYEQYF
v_gene: TRBV11-2; abundance: many; j_gene: TRBJ2-1; d_gene: TRBD2; CDR3nt: TGTGCCAGCAGCGGCTCTAGCGGGAGGACGGGTGAGCAGTTCTTC; CDR3aa: CASSGSSGRTGEQFF
v_gene: TRBV28; abundance: many; j_gene: TRBJ2-1; d_gene: TRBD2; CDR3nt: TGTGCCAGCATTTCCGCAGGGACTAGCGACCGCATTGAGCAGTTCTTC; CDR3aa: CASISAGTSDRIEQFF
v_gene: TRBV3-1; abundance: .; j_gene: TRBJ1-3; d_gene: .; CDR3nt: TGTGCCAGCAGCCCCAGTGTGTATGGAAACACCATATATTTT; CDR3aa: CASSPSVYGNTIYF
v_gene: TRBV20-1; abundance: many; j_gene: TRBJ2-7; d_gene: .; CDR3nt: TGCAGTGCTAGAGGTCTCGACTACGAGCAGTACTTC; CDR3aa: CSARGLDYEQYF
v_gene: TRBV11-3; abundance: .; j_gene: TRBJ1-1; d_gene: .; CDR3nt: TGTGCCAGCAGCTTAGGGGGGGGCGAGGGAGCTGAAGCTTTCTTT; CDR3aa: CASSLGGGEGAEAFF
v_gene: TRBV19; abundance: few; j_gene: TRBJ1-5; d_gene: .; CDR3nt: TGTGCCAGTAGGTCCCCACAGTCAGGGGTTAATCAGCCCCAGCATTTT; CDR3aa: CASRSPQSGVNQPQHF
v_gene: TRBV5-6; abundance: .; j_gene: TRBJ1-5; d_gene: .; CDR3nt: TGTGCCAGCAGCTCCTACGCGGGGGGGCAGCCCCAGCATTTT; CDR3aa: CASSSYAGGQPQHF
v_gene: TRBV18; abundance: .; j_gene: TRBJ2-7; d_gene: TRBD2; CDR3nt: TGTGCCAGCTCACCACCATTTCTCGCGGGAGTAGGGGAGCAGTACTTC; CDR3aa: CASSPPFLAGVGEQYF
v_gene: TRBV29-1; abundance: few; j_gene: TRBJ1-1; d_gene: .; CDR3nt: TGCAGCGCAGCTAGTCGGGTTAACACTGAAGCTTTCTTT; CDR3aa: CSAASRVNTEAFF
v_gene: TRBV7-9; abundance: few; j_gene: TRBJ2-7; d_gene: TRBD2; CDR3nt: TGTGCCAGCAGCTTAGGGACTAGCGGGAGCCACGAGCAGTACTTC; CDR3aa: CASSLGTSGSHEQYF
v_gene: TRBV7-3; abundance: many; j_gene: TRBJ2-7; d_gene: .; CDR3nt: TGTGCCAGCAGCTTAATGAGGGGCCGCGAGCAGTACTTC; CDR3aa: CASSLMRGREQYF
v_gene: TRBV5-1; abundance: many; j_gene: TRBJ2-5; d_gene: .; CDR3nt: TGCGCCAGCAACCAGAACCCGGGAGAAGAGACCCAGTACTTC; CDR3aa: CASNQNPGEETQYF
v_gene: TRBV7-2; abundance: .; j_gene: TRBJ2-5; d_gene: .; CDR3nt: TGTGCCAGCAGCCCGGGACGCCTGGGAGAGACCCAGTACTTC; CDR3aa: CASSPGRLGETQYF
v_gene: TRBV20-1; abundance: many; j_gene: TRBJ2-1; d_gene: TRBD1; CDR3nt: TGCAGTGCTAGAGATCGGAGACAGGGTCTTTTAGGGGAGCAGTTCTTC; CDR3aa: CSARDRRQGLLGEQFF
v_gene: TRBV18; abundance: few; j_gene: TRBJ2-7; d_gene: TRBD2; CDR3nt: TGTGCCAGCTCACCGTTTAGTGGGCTAGCGGGAGAGAGCTCGTACGAGCAGTACTTC; CDR3aa: CASSPFSGLAGESSYEQYF
v_gene: TRBV29-1; abundance: many; j_gene: TRBJ1-3; d_gene: TRBD1; CDR3nt: TGCAGCGGGACAGGGGGCGCGGGGGACACCATATATTTT; CDR3aa: CSGTGGAGDTIYF
v_gene: TRBV12-3/TRBV12-4; abundance: many; j_gene: TRBJ2-4; d_gene: .; CDR3nt: TGTGCCAGCAGTGTAACAGGGTTCTTAGCCAAAAACATTCAGTACTTC; CDR3aa: CASSVTGFLAKNIQYF
v_gene: TRBV12-5; abundance: many; j_gene: TRBJ2-7; d_gene: .; CDR3nt: TGTGCTAGTTTAAATGGCAACTCCTACGAGCAGTACTTC; CDR3aa: CASLNGNSYEQYF
v_gene: TRBV27; abundance: many; j_gene: TRBJ1-5; d_gene: .; CDR3nt: TGTGCCAGCAGTACAACCCCGTTTCAGCCCCAGCATTTT; CDR3aa: CASSTTPFQPQHF
v_gene: TRBV20-1; abundance: few; j_gene: TRBJ2-5; d_gene: TRBD1; CDR3nt: TGCAGTGCTAGAGTAGGGGACAGGGGCATCCAAGAGACCCAGTACTTC; CDR3aa: CSARVGDRGIQETQYF
v_gene: TRBV5-1; abundance: many; j_gene: TRBJ2-7; d_gene: .; CDR3nt: TGCGCCAGCAGCTTGCAAGTAGGAGGAAGATTCGAGCAGTACTTC; CDR3aa: CASSLQVGGRFEQYF
v_gene: TRBV25-1; abundance: .; j_gene: TRBJ2-3; d_gene: .; CDR3nt: TGTGCCAGCAGCCGCCGGGGAGGGGGAGGGTCCACAGATACGCAGTATTTT; CDR3aa: CASSRRGGGGSTDTQYF
v_gene: TRBV30; abundance: many; j_gene: TRBJ1-2; d_gene: TRBD1; CDR3nt: TGTGCCTGGAGTGCTCGACAGGGGAACTATGGCTACACCTTC; CDR3aa: CAWSARQGNYGYTF
v_gene: TRBV19; abundance: many; j_gene: TRBJ2-5; d_gene: TRBD2; CDR3nt: TGTGCCAGTAGGGGCCTAGCGGAGCGAGGTAGAGAGACCCAGTACTTC; CDR3aa: CASRGLAERGRETQYF
v_gene: TRBV9; abundance: many; j_gene: TRBJ2-1; d_gene: TRBD2; CDR3nt: TGTGCCAGCAGCCCGGGGGGGAGGGGCCTTTACAATGAGCAGTTCTTC; CDR3aa: CASSPGGRGLYNEQFF
v_gene: TRBV5-1; abundance: .; j_gene: TRBJ2-3; d_gene: TRBD2; CDR3nt: TGCGCCAGCAGCCCGTCGGCTAGCGGGACCACAGATACGCAGTATTTT; CDR3aa: CASSPSASGTTDTQYF